The clone carrying this TCR beta chain appeared a few times. Its target is unknown. The junction differs from germline at one of its ends, possibly a read error. CDR3 length: 17 residues. Germline V gives CDR1 MNHEY, CDR2 SVGEGT. The data were taken from a study of blood T cells in healthy people across ages. Overall study results and limits: Across the age range, TCR beta diversity per million T cells fell in a roughly linear way.

Sample-barcoded 5' priming and a J-beta primer mix drove a second PCR of 7 to 11 cycles. TCRdb reprocessed the 5' RACE reads via MiXCR and lists one record per CDR3 protein. The profile shows around 850,000 distinct CDR3 sequences, 30% to 45% of them singletons. The receptor comes from a man between 18 and 35 years old in good health. The chain is built from TRBV6-2 or TRBV6-3 and TRBJ1-1, with 8 bases lining up with TRBD1. Sequencing was performed on blood. The CDR3 protein is CASSYDLRTGWNTEAFF. CDR3 bases: TGTGCCAGCAGTTACGACCTTAGGACAGGGTGGAACACCGAAGCTTTCTTT.